Listed below are T cell receptor beta chains from one sample, sequenced in a study of technical replicates of blood from several donors. Repertoires were generated with immunoSEQ multiplex PCR, while TCRdb's copy carries only in-frame clones and drops some. This table holds about 100,000 clones, about 94% found once. Sequencing was performed on T cells isolated from PBMCs. These receptors were collected from a human donor in good health. CDR3s include the opening cysteine and the closing phenylalanine or tryptophan. The D gene is left open where the match is weak. The size field is filled for only some rows; it gives once, few, many or a size class.

J: TRBJ2-1
V: TRBV7-9
size: NA
D: NA
DNA: TGTGCCAGCAGCTACCTGGCGGGCACCCTGGGTGAGCAGTTCTTC
CDR3: CASSYLAGTLGEQFF

J: TRBJ1-1
V: TRBV7-9
size: NA
D: NA
DNA: TGTGCCAGCATAAACGGTCTGTCGGAAGCTTTCTTT
CDR3: CASINGLSEAFF

J: TRBJ2-7
V: TRBV27
size: NA
D: NA
DNA: TGTGCCAGCAGGCGCAACTACGAGCAGTACTTC
CDR3: CASRRNYEQYF

J: TRBJ1-2
V: TRBV29-1
size: NA
D: TRBD1
DNA: TGCAGCGTTGAGGACAGGGAATCTCGGGCGGGATATGGCTACACCTTC
CDR3: CSVEDRESRAGYGYTF

J: TRBJ1-2
V: TRBV19
size: NA
D: NA
DNA: TGTGCCAGTACCATAGGGGCAGCCAGGGGTAAACCTAAGGGCTACACCTTC
CDR3: CASTIGAARGKPKGYTF

J: TRBJ1-2
V: TRBV11-3
size: NA
D: TRBD1
DNA: TGTGCCAGCAGCAAGGGACAGGGAGGCGGCTACACCTTC
CDR3: CASSKGQGGGYTF

J: TRBJ2-2
V: TRBV7-8
size: NA
D: TRBD2
DNA: TGTGCCAGCAGCTCTAGCGGGGGGAACACCGGGGAGCTGTTTTTT
CDR3: CASSSSGGNTGELFF

J: TRBJ1-1
V: TRBV28
size: NA
D: NA
DNA: TGTGCCAGCAGTGTACAACCGGGACAAAGCCTGAACACTGAAGCTTTCTTT
CDR3: CASSVQPGQSLNTEAFF

J: TRBJ1-1
V: TRBV7-9
size: NA
D: NA
DNA: TGTGCCAGCAGCTCTAGGGCAGGGAACGTCGAGACTGAAGCTTTCTTT
CDR3: CASSSRAGNVETEAFF

J: TRBJ2-4
V: TRBV4-1
size: NA
D: TRBD1
DNA: TGCGCCAGCAGCCAAGGTAACCAGGGGGCCATTAAAAACATTCAGTACTTC
CDR3: CASSQGNQGAIKNIQYF

J: TRBJ2-3
V: TRBV14
size: NA
D: NA
DNA: TGTGCCAGCAGCCCTAGAAGGCAGTCCACAGATACGCAGTATTTT
CDR3: CASSPRRQSTDTQYF

J: TRBJ1-1
V: TRBV6-5
size: NA
D: NA
DNA: TGTGCCAGCAGAAAAGGGAGGACTGAAGCTTTCTTT
CDR3: CASRKGRTEAFF

J: TRBJ1-1
V: TRBV29-1
size: NA
D: TRBD1
DNA: TGCAGCGTTGGAGTGTCAGGGGGCGACACTGAAGCTTTCTTT
CDR3: CSVGVSGGDTEAFF

J: TRBJ2-1
V: TRBV4-1
size: NA
D: TRBD2
DNA: TGCGCCAGCAGCCAAGAGGAAGGCGGGAGGGGTTTTCTGGTTTCCTCCTACAATGAGCAGTTCTTC
CDR3: CASSQEEGGRGFLVSSYNEQFF

J: TRBJ2-1
V: TRBV11-2
size: NA
D: NA
DNA: TGTGCCAGCAGCTTAGACAGGGGGGCTTACAATGAGCAGTTCTTC
CDR3: CASSLDRGAYNEQFF

J: TRBJ2-2
V: TRBV19
size: NA
D: NA
DNA: TGTGCCAGTAGTATGAACGGGATCAGCACCGGGGAGCTGTTTTTT
CDR3: CASSMNGISTGELFF

J: TRBJ2-2
V: TRBV7-7
size: NA
D: TRBD2
DNA: TGTGCTAGCAGCTTAGCCGGGACTAGCGGGGAGTATGGCACCGGGGAGCTGTTTTTT
CDR3: CASSLAGTSGEYGTGELFF

J: TRBJ2-3
V: TRBV6-5
size: once
D: NA
DNA: TGTGCCAGCAGCTCCGAGGGGGTGAACACAGATACGCAGTATTTT
CDR3: CASSSEGVNTDTQYF

J: TRBJ2-7
V: TRBV7-9
size: NA
D: NA
DNA: TGTGCCAGCAGCTTAGCGGTGTCGGGTCCCTACGAGCAGTACTTC
CDR3: CASSLAVSGPYEQYF

J: TRBJ2-7
V: TRBV7-9
size: NA
D: TRBD1
DNA: TGTGCCACCCAACGGGACAGGGGGCCATCCTACGAGCAGTACTTC
CDR3: CATQRDRGPSYEQYF

J: TRBJ2-3
V: TRBV7-6
size: NA
D: TRBD2
DNA: TGTGCCAGCAGCCCGGGGCTAGCGGGGGACGACACAGATACGCAGTATTTT
CDR3: CASSPGLAGDDTDTQYF

J: TRBJ2-1
V: TRBV29-1
size: NA
D: NA
DNA: TGCAGCGTTAGGCCCGGGACCTACAATGAGCAGTTCTTC
CDR3: CSVRPGTYNEQFF

J: TRBJ2-3
V: TRBV7-6
size: NA
D: TRBD2
DNA: TGTGCCAGCAGCTCACTTGGGCTAGCGGGAATTAATGGTTTGGATACGCAGTATTTT
CDR3: CASSSLGLAGINGLDTQYF

J: TRBJ2-2
V: TRBV11-2
size: NA
D: NA
DNA: TGTGCCAGTAATCAGGGGAACACCGGGGAGCTGTTTTTT
CDR3: CASNQGNTGELFF

J: TRBJ1-1
V: TRBV14
size: NA
D: TRBD1
DNA: TGTGCCAGCAGCCAATACAGGGGATTCACTGAAGCTTTCTTT
CDR3: CASSQYRGFTEAFF

J: TRBJ2-7
V: TRBV6-4
size: NA
D: NA
DNA: TGTGCCAGCAGCCAATTTGGGGGGGCGGACGAGCAGTACTTC
CDR3: CASSQFGGADEQYF

J: TRBJ1-1
V: TRBV7-9
size: once
D: TRBD1
DNA: TGTGCCAGCAGCTCAGGGGGCTCGAACACTGAAGCTTTCTTT
CDR3: CASSSGGSNTEAFF

J: TRBJ2-7
V: TRBV5-5
size: NA
D: NA
DNA: TGTGCCAGCAGCTTTGGGGGGGCCTTCTCCTACGAGCAGTACTTC
CDR3: CASSFGGAFSYEQYF

J: TRBJ1-2
V: TRBV19
size: once
D: NA
DNA: TGTGCCAGTAGTCCCGAGGCGGCTCGGTCTAACTATGGCTACACCTTC
CDR3: CASSPEAARSNYGYTF

J: TRBJ2-3
V: TRBV19
size: NA
D: NA
DNA: TGTGCCAGTTCGGGAGCTAGAGCGCAGTATTTT
CDR3: CASSGARAQYF

J: TRBJ2-7
V: TRBV6-1
size: NA
D: TRBD2
DNA: TGTGCCAGCAGCTTACCGGGACTAGCCTACGAGCAGTACTTC
CDR3: CASSLPGLAYEQYF

J: TRBJ2-5
V: TRBV6-5
size: NA
D: NA
DNA: TGTGCCAGCAGTTACTCCCGGACACACCTAGGGACCCAGTACTTC
CDR3: CASSYSRTHLGTQYF

J: TRBJ1-1
V: TRBV5-4
size: NA
D: NA
DNA: TGTGCCAGTTCGAGAGTGAACACTGAAGCTTTCTTT
CDR3: CASSRVNTEAFF

J: TRBJ2-3
V: TRBV4-1
size: NA
D: TRBD2
DNA: TGCGCCAGCAGCCAAGGGGGTTTGGGGGAGGGGACAGATACGCAGTATTTT
CDR3: CASSQGGLGEGTDTQYF

J: TRBJ2-1
V: TRBV5-4
size: NA
D: NA
DNA: TGTGCCAGCAGCTTGCGAAGCGGAAACTCCTACAATGAGCAGTTCTTC
CDR3: CASSLRSGNSYNEQFF

J: TRBJ2-1
V: TRBV5-6
size: once
D: NA
DNA: TGTGCCAGCCATGCTAGCCAACGACCACAGTTCTTC
CDR3: CASHASQRPQFF

J: TRBJ2-5
V: TRBV15
size: NA
D: TRBD2
DNA: TGTGCCACCAGCAAAGGGACTAGCGGATTTACTCAAGAGACCCAGTACTTC
CDR3: CATSKGTSGFTQETQYF

J: TRBJ2-5
V: TRBV4-2
size: NA
D: NA
DNA: TGTGCCAGCAGCCAAGATACTGCAAAACAAGAGACCCAGTACTTC
CDR3: CASSQDTAKQETQYF

J: TRBJ2-3
V: TRBV2
size: NA
D: NA
DNA: TGTGCCAGCAGTGGGACAGTAACTTATACGCAGTATTTT
CDR3: CASSGTVTYTQYF

J: TRBJ2-5
V: TRBV5-1
size: NA
D: TRBD2
DNA: TGCGCCAGCAGCTTGTTTGCGGGAGGTGGAGAGACCCAGTACTTC
CDR3: CASSLFAGGGETQYF

J: TRBJ2-7
V: TRBV5-1
size: NA
D: NA
DNA: TGCGCCAGCAGCTTGGCCGGGGGGCTTAGCTACGAGCAGTACTTC
CDR3: CASSLAGGLSYEQYF

J: TRBJ2-5
V: TRBV19
size: NA
D: NA
DNA: TGTGCCAGTAGGAACTCGGAAGAGACCCAGTACTTC
CDR3: CASRNSEETQYF

J: TRBJ2-7
V: TRBV11-1
size: once
D: TRBD1
DNA: TGTGCCAGCAGCTTAGCGGGACAGCAGTACGAGCAGTACTTC
CDR3: CASSLAGQQYEQYF

J: TRBJ2-4
V: TRBV27
size: NA
D: NA
DNA: TGTGCCAGCAGTTTTTCCACCTCGGGTCACAGGGACATTCAGTACTTC
CDR3: CASSFSTSGHRDIQYF